Following are 27 T cell receptor beta chains from one sample sequenced in a study of blood T cells in healthy people across ages. A second PCR, run for about 6 to 11 cycles, used a sample-barcoded 5' primer plus a J-beta primer mix. Using its own MiXCR run on the 5' RACE reads, TCRdb lists one record per CDR3 protein. The top ten clones hold 20% to 25% of a sample with 550,000 to 600,000 distinct CDR3 sequences, 47% of them seen once. Material: blood. The receptors were sampled from a man older than 75 in good health.

V is TRBV20-1 and J is TRBJ1-2, with 9 bases matching TRBD1. The CDR3 totals 12 residues. V lost 6 bases to trimming and J lost 6 bases; unmatched junction nucleotides: 5. Germline lookup yields CDR1 DFQATT and CDR2 SNEGSKA (reference sequence). The CDR3 bases are TGCAGTGCCCCCACAGGGGGCGATGGCTACACCTTC. It encodes CSAPTGGDGYTF.

Worth noting for this clonotype: Being one base from a much bigger clone, this may be a read error. The V and J genes are TRBV7-9 and TRBJ1-1, with TRBD1 matching 7 bases. Trimming removed 4 bases from V and 0 bases from J; junction bases left unmatched: 5. This CDR3 is built from 15 residues. Germline loops: CDR1 SEHNR, CDR2 FQNEAQ (reference sequence). CDR3 amino acids: CASSSPTGMNTEAFF. In nucleotides, the CDR3 is TGTGCCAGCAGCTCCCCGACAGGGATGAACACTGAAGCTTTCTTT.

With regard to this clonotype: At one end the junction does not follow the germline gene, possibly because of a read error. The rearrangement links TRBV6-6 to TRBJ2-5; unclear D gene. The CDR3 totals 15 residues. Per the germline V gene, CDR1 is MNHNY and CDR2 is SVGAGI (reference sequence). The CDR3 DNA sequence: TGCGCCAGCAGTTACGAGGTAACCCCACAGGAGACCCAGTACTTC. Its translation: CASSYEVTPQETQYF.

This clonotype came up a few times. This chain links TRBV7-9 with TRBJ1-2, with no clear D. The CDR3 has 13 residues. Per germline, CDR1 SEHNR and CDR2 FQNEAQ (reference sequence). The V gene lost 1 base and the J gene lost 7 bases, with 10 bases spanning the gap. The CDR3 DNA reads TGTGCCAGCAGCTTAGTGGGCGATAGTGGCTACACCTTC. It yields the protein CASSLVGDSGYTF.

The chain couples TRBV20-1 to TRBJ2-1; 10 nucleotides line up with TRBD2. Germline trimming cut 5 bases from V and 5 bases from J; bases unmatched to any gene: 0. Germline-derived CDR1 and CDR2 are DFQATT and SNEGSKA (reference sequence). The CDR3 is 12 residues long. CDR3: CSAGLADNEQFF. Written as DNA, the CDR3 is TGCAGTGCTGGACTAGCGGACAATGAGCAGTTCTTC.

As for this clonotype: At one end the junction does not follow the germline gene, possibly because of a read error. The chain links TRBV14 to TRBJ2-5, with 8 bases identical to TRBD1. This CDR3 is 14 amino acids long. Germline V gene data show CDR1 as SGHDN and CDR2 as FVKESK. The CDR3 region has the DNA TGTGCCGGCAGCCAACCCACAGGGGGAGAGACCCAGTACTTC. Translation gives CAGSQPTGGETQYF.

Regarding this clonotype: A much more abundant neighbour one base away suggests this may be a read error. This chain connects TRBV6-5 to TRBJ2-5; 7 nucleotides align to TRBD2. CDR3 length: 15 amino acids. Germline V lookup: CDR1 MNHEY, CDR2 SVGAGI. The CDR3 protein is CAGSSSGTMGETQYF. The DNA for the CDR3 is TGTGCCGGCAGTTCCTCCGGGACTATGGGGGAGACCCAGTACTTC.

The rearrangement links TRBV5-1 to TRBJ2-5; 8 bases line up with TRBD2. The V gene's germline CDR1 is SGHRS and CDR2 YFSETQ. V was pared by 3 bases and J by 2 bases, with 3 bases of the junction left unmatched. The CDR3 has 14 residues. This CDR3 is CASSWGLVQETQYF. CDR3 coding DNA: TGCGCCAGCAGCTGGGGACTAGTTCAAGAGACCCAGTACTTC.

J is TRBJ2-1 and V is TRBV25-1; D call uncertain. V was pared by 7 bases and J by 9 bases, with 13 bases between. CDR3 length: 12 residues. The germline gives CDR1 MGHDK, CDR2 SYGVNS. Here the CDR3 DNA reads TGTGCCAGCACTGCCCTGGATGGTGAGCAGTTCTTC. This encodes CASTALDGEQFF. The complete variable domain, with remaining parts taken from reference TRBV25-1 and TRBJ2-1, reads EADIYQTPRYLVIGTGKKITLECSQTMGHDKMYWYQQDPGMELHLIHYSYGVNSTEKGDLSSESTVSRIRTEHFPLTLESARPSHTSQYLCASTALDGEQFFGPGTRLTVL.

This clonotype has just one count. One end of the junction fails to match germline, which may point to a read error. The J gene is TRBJ2-6, the V gene TRBV7-2, with TRBD2 matching over 11 bases. The CDR3 runs to 17 residues. CDR1 is SGHTA and CDR2 is FQGNSA in the germline V gene. CDR3 in DNA: TGTGCCAGCAGCCTAGCGGGGGGTGACTCTGGGGCCAACGTCCTGACTTTC. It is translated as CASSLAGGDSGANVLTF. Based on the CDR3 plus reference TRBV7-2 and TRBJ2-6, the full variable domain is GAGVSQSPSNKVTEKGKDVELRCDPISGHTALYWYRQSLGQGLEFLIYFQGNSAPDKSGLPSDRFSAERTGGSVSTLTIQRTQQEDSAVYLCASSLAGGDSGANVLTFGAGSRLTVL.

In regard to this clonotype: This clone may be a read error of a much larger clone one base away. In nucleotides, the CDR3 is TGCAGCGTAAAAGGAAGACAGACAGATACGGAGTATTTT. As protein: CSVKGRQTDTEYF. The V call is TRBV29-1, the J call TRBJ2-3; TRBD1 is a possible D gene (5 bases). The CDR3 is 13 residues long. Germline CDR1 SQVTM, CDR2 ANQGSEA.

The chain joins TRBV3-1 to TRBJ2-3; 10 bases match TRBD2. Trimming removed 5 bases from V and 5 bases from J; junction bases left unmatched: 10. The CDR3 covers 16 residues. Germline CDR1 and CDR2: LGHDT and YNNKEL (reference sequence). CDR3 nucleotide sequence: TGTGCCAGCAGCTCAAATAGCGGGAGGCGAGAAGATACGCAGTATTTT. This translates into CASSSNSGRREDTQYF.

The chain is built from TRBV3-1 and TRBJ1-1; D perhaps matches TRBD1 (6 bases). Germline loops: CDR1 LGHDT, CDR2 YNNKEL (reference sequence). Trimming removed 0 bases from V and 5 bases from J, with 10 bases in between. This CDR3 comprises 14 residues. The CDR3 DNA is TGTGCCAGCAGCCAAGATTTGAGGGGGACTGAAGCTTTCTTT. Protein product: CASSQDLRGTEAFF.

This clonotype was seen at least ten times. This chain links TRBV15 with TRBJ2-6; tentative D call: TRBD1 (6 bases). This CDR3 has 16 amino acids. Trimming removed 0 bases at V and 2 bases at J, with 8 bases between. From germline, CDR1 is LNHNV and CDR2 YYDKDF (reference sequence). The CDR3, as DNA: TGTGCCACCAGCAGAGATTGGACAGCTGGGGCCAACGTCCTGACTTTC. Translation gives CATSRDWTAGANVLTF.

The chain recombines TRBV30 with TRBJ2-1; 7 nucleotides align to TRBD2. The CDR3 sequence is 15 residues long. V shed 4 bases and J 5 bases; nucleotides not matched to a gene: 11. Germline CDR1 GTSNPN, CDR2 SVGIG (reference sequence). DNA for the CDR3: TGTGCCTGGATGGGGTTGGCCGGGAGGAACAATGAGCAGTTCTTC. Its translation is CAWMGLAGRNNEQFF.

V and J are TRBV6-6 and TRBJ1-1; weak D call: TRBD1 (6 bases). The V and J ends lost 6 bases and 7 bases respectively, with 12 bases between them. The CDR3 runs to 12 residues. CDR1 is MNHNY, CDR2 SVGAGI, per germline (reference sequence). This CDR3 is CASRGGQGEAFF. The DNA for the CDR3 is TGTGCCAGCAGGGGGGGGCAGGGTGAAGCTTTCTTT.

V gene TRBV6-5 combines with J gene TRBJ2-1, with 7 bases that match TRBD2. Germline V CDR1 and CDR2: MNHEY, SVGAGI. J lost 3 bases, V lost 6 bases, and 8 bases had no gene match. The CDR3 has 15 residues. This CDR3 reads CASRPLAEYYNEQFF. For the CDR3, the DNA is TGTGCCAGCAGACCCCTAGCGGAATACTACAATGAGCAGTTCTTC.

V is TRBV3-1 and J is TRBJ2-3; D unclear. The CDR3 runs to 15 residues. V was trimmed by 1 base and J by 2 bases, leaving 10 bases between them. Germline CDR1 reads LGHDT; CDR2 reads YNNKEL (reference sequence). The CDR3 bases are TGTGCCAGCAGCCAAGTCGACACTTACACAGATACGCAGTATTTT. This codes for CASSQVDTYTDTQYF.

This clonotype was detected ten times or more. The rearrangement uses TRBV6-5 and TRBJ2-1, with no clear D. Per the germline V gene, CDR1 is MNHEY and CDR2 is SVGAGI. This CDR3 is built from 15 residues. Trimming removed 2 bases at V and 6 bases at J, with 14 bases between. This CDR3 is CASSYGDAGRNEQFF. The CDR3 nucleotides read TGTGCCAGCAGTTACGGCGATGCTGGACGCAATGAGCAGTTCTTC.

This clonotype came up many times. V and J are TRBV7-2 and TRBJ2-3; unclear D gene. Germline loops: CDR1 SGHTA, CDR2 FQGNSA. Trimming left V 0 bases short and J 5 bases short, with 9 bases between. The CDR3 is made up of 14 amino acids. In DNA form, the CDR3 reads TGTGCCAGCAGCTTAGCAGCTCCAGGAGATACGCAGTATTTT. The encoded protein is CASSLAAPGDTQYF.

A word on this clonotype: A much larger clone lies a single base off, so this may be a read error. V and J are TRBV7-9 and TRBJ2-7, with 9 bases fitting TRBD1. The trim removed 5 bases at V and 5 bases at J, leaving 4 bases unmatched. CDR1 and CDR2 (germline): SEHNR, FQNEAQ (reference sequence). The CDR3 has 13 residues. CDR3 nucleotide sequence: TGTGCCAGCAGCAACACAGGGGGCCACGAGCAGTACTTC. Its protein is CASSNTGGHEQYF.

V and J are TRBV15 and TRBJ2-1; D is uncertain. Trimming pared 1 base from V and 2 bases from J, leaving 3 bases between. The CDR3 totals 13 residues. Germline-derived CDR1 and CDR2 are LNHNV and YYDKDF (reference sequence). The CDR3 sequence: CATSRAAYNEQFF. The CDR3 DNA sequence: TGTGCCACCAGCAGAGCCGCCTACAATGAGCAGTTCTTC.

This rearrangement joins TRBV20-1 to TRBJ2-7; 9 bases agree with TRBD2. Looked up from germline, CDR1 is DFQATT and CDR2 is SNEGSKA (reference sequence). The trim removed 1 base at V and 3 bases at J, leaving 4 bases unmatched. This CDR3 contains 14 residues. CDR3 coding DNA: TGCAGTGCTAGAGGTATAGCGGGGGTCTACGAGCAGTACTTC. It translates to CSARGIAGVYEQYF.

The V and J genes are TRBV4-1 and TRBJ2-2; TRBD1 is a possible D gene (6 bases). V lost 4 bases, J lost 1 base, and 10 bases lay in between. Germline CDR1 is MGHRA and CDR2 is YSYEKL. The CDR3 totals 15 residues. Written as DNA, the CDR3 is TGCGCCAGCAGCCTCCAGGGGAGGAACACCGGGGAGCTGTTTTTT. Protein: CASSLQGRNTGELFF.

The chain carries TRBV20-1 and TRBJ1-1, with D unclear. There are 15 residues in the CDR3. The V end lost 0 bases, the J end lost 1 base, and 12 bases lay between the germline ends. Germline assignment: CDR1 DFQATT and CDR2 SNEGSKA (reference sequence). The CDR3 coding sequence is TGCAGTGCTAGAGATGGGGTCGCGGGGAACACTGAAGCTTTCTTT. Its protein is CSARDGVAGNTEAFF.

There are a few counts of this clonotype. This chain uses TRBV7-9 with TRBJ2-3; no reliable D call. Trimming removed 5 bases from V and 6 bases from J, with 9 bases in between. Per the germline V gene, CDR1 is SEHNR and CDR2 is FQNEAQ (reference sequence). This CDR3 has 12 residues. The CDR3 nucleotides are TGTGCCAGCAGCCAAGTGGGGGATACGCAGTATTTT. This translates into CASSQVGDTQYF.

V and J are TRBV11-2 and TRBJ2-2, with D uncertain. This CDR3 is 15 amino acids long. Germline CDR1 is SGHAT and CDR2 is FQNNGV. Trimming took 8 bases from V and 2 from J, leaving 15 bases between them. The CDR3 DNA sequence: TGTGCCAGCGCACGCGGCCGACCAAACACCGGGGAGCTGTTTTTT. It codes for CASARGRPNTGELFF.